The rows below give T cell receptor beta chains drawn from one sample of a study of blood T cell repertoires in COVID-19. Sequencing was performed with immunoSEQ multiplex PCR; in TCRdb, only in-frame clones are kept and a portion is missing. The sample records approximately 270,000 clones, around 89% being singletons. The sequenced sample consisted of peripheral blood. The source of these receptors is a man aged 25-45 years with acute or convalescent COVID-19. The CDR3 runs from the conserved cysteine through the conserved F or W. The order of the fields is clone size, V gene, J gene, D gene, CDR3 DNA, CDR3 protein. A D gene is named only where the DNA matches it firmly. Size is stated for part of the rows, as once, few or many counts, or as a class when the clone is expanded.

clone size: .; V gene: TRBV18; J gene: TRBJ1-5; D gene: .; CDR3 DNA: TGTGCCAGCTCACTGGGCCCTAAACCGCCCCAGCATTTT; CDR3 protein: CASSLGPKPPQHF
clone size: .; V gene: TRBV5-1; J gene: TRBJ1-6; D gene: TRBD1; CDR3 DNA: TGCGCCAGCAGCTTAGGAACAGGGGACTCACCCCTCCACTTT; CDR3 protein: CASSLGTGDSPLHF
clone size: .; V gene: TRBV24-1; J gene: TRBJ2-1; D gene: .; CDR3 DNA: TGTGCCACCACGCGGGATGCCGACAATGAGCAGTTCTTC; CDR3 protein: CATTRDADNEQFF
clone size: few; V gene: TRBV2; J gene: TRBJ1-2; D gene: TRBD1; CDR3 DNA: TGTGCCAGCAGTGAGACAGGGGGGATAAACTATGGCTACACCTTC; CDR3 protein: CASSETGGINYGYTF
clone size: once; V gene: TRBV5-1; J gene: TRBJ2-1; D gene: TRBD1; CDR3 DNA: TGCGCCAGCACCCGGACAGGGCCCCATGAGCAGTTCTTC; CDR3 protein: CASTRTGPHEQFF
clone size: .; V gene: TRBV10-2; J gene: TRBJ1-6; D gene: TRBD1; CDR3 DNA: TGCGCCAGCAGAACCGACAGGGCGAATTCACCCCTCCACTTT; CDR3 protein: CASRTDRANSPLHF
clone size: .; V gene: TRBV30; J gene: TRBJ1-1; D gene: TRBD1; CDR3 DNA: TGTGCCTGGAGTGTACAGGGGGCGCGGGAAGCTTTCTTT; CDR3 protein: CAWSVQGAREAFF
clone size: .; V gene: TRBV19; J gene: TRBJ2-2; D gene: TRBD2; CDR3 DNA: TGTGCCAGTAGTAGGACTAGCGGGGAGCTGTTTTTT; CDR3 protein: CASSRTSGELFF
clone size: .; V gene: TRBV9; J gene: TRBJ2-2; D gene: TRBD1; CDR3 DNA: TGTGCCAGCGGGGGACAGCGTACCGGGGAGCTGTTTTTT; CDR3 protein: CASGGQRTGELFF
clone size: .; V gene: TRBV5-4; J gene: TRBJ2-1; D gene: .; CDR3 DNA: TGTGCCAGCAGCCCGAGCAACAATGAGCAGTTCTTC; CDR3 protein: CASSPSNNEQFF
clone size: .; V gene: TRBV6-2/TRBV6-3; J gene: TRBJ1-5; D gene: .; CDR3 DNA: TGTGCCAGCAGTTACGTCGGGAATCAGCCCCAGCATTTT; CDR3 protein: CASSYVGNQPQHF
clone size: .; V gene: TRBV20-1; J gene: TRBJ1-2; D gene: .; CDR3 DNA: TGCAGTGCTAGTCCCGGGGGGTATGGCTACACCTTC; CDR3 protein: CSASPGGYGYTF
clone size: .; V gene: TRBV5-1; J gene: TRBJ2-5; D gene: .; CDR3 DNA: TGCGCCAGCAGCTTGTTTTCCGCCCGGGGGGAGACCCAGTACTTC; CDR3 protein: CASSLFSARGETQYF
clone size: .; V gene: TRBV5-1; J gene: TRBJ2-3; D gene: TRBD1; CDR3 DNA: TGCGCCAGCAGTCTCCCGGGACAGAGCACAGATACGCAGTATTTT; CDR3 protein: CASSLPGQSTDTQYF
clone size: .; V gene: TRBV28; J gene: TRBJ2-7; D gene: TRBD2; CDR3 DNA: TGTGCCAGCAGCCCAAGCGGGAGACATCGCAACGAGCAGTACTTC; CDR3 protein: CASSPSGRHRNEQYF
clone size: .; V gene: TRBV27; J gene: TRBJ2-1; D gene: .; CDR3 DNA: TGTGCCAGCAGTCCGGGGAGGGGGGACTACAATGAGCAGTTCTTC; CDR3 protein: CASSPGRGDYNEQFF
clone size: .; V gene: TRBV4-1; J gene: TRBJ2-7; D gene: TRBD1; CDR3 DNA: TGCGCCAGCAGCCAGGACGATGACAGGGGGCGAGAGCAGTACTTC; CDR3 protein: CASSQDDDRGREQYF
clone size: once; V gene: TRBV5-1; J gene: TRBJ2-3; D gene: TRBD2; CDR3 DNA: TGCGCCAGCAGCTTGGCCGGGCGGACTAGTTTCGCAGATACGCAGTATTTT; CDR3 protein: CASSLAGRTSFADTQYF
clone size: .; V gene: TRBV11-2; J gene: TRBJ1-2; D gene: TRBD1; CDR3 DNA: TGTGCCAGCAGCTTAGAGTACAGGGGGAACGCCTACACCTTC; CDR3 protein: CASSLEYRGNAYTF
clone size: .; V gene: TRBV28; J gene: TRBJ1-6; D gene: TRBD1; CDR3 DNA: TGTGCCACCCACAGGGGCCGTACAACCCTCCACTTT; CDR3 protein: CATHRGRTTLHF
clone size: .; V gene: TRBV30; J gene: TRBJ1-2; D gene: .; CDR3 DNA: TGTGCCTGGACCTCCTTGCTCGGTGATGGCTACACCTTC; CDR3 protein: CAWTSLLGDGYTF
clone size: .; V gene: TRBV19; J gene: TRBJ1-5; D gene: .; CDR3 DNA: TGTGCCAGTAGCGTGGTACACGATCAGCCCCAGCATTTT; CDR3 protein: CASSVVHDQPQHF
clone size: .; V gene: TRBV28; J gene: TRBJ1-5; D gene: .; CDR3 DNA: TGTGCCAGCACCCTAGGCGGGGTGCAGCGCAATCAGCCCCAGCATTTT; CDR3 protein: CASTLGGVQRNQPQHF
clone size: once; V gene: TRBV12-3/TRBV12-4; J gene: TRBJ1-3; D gene: .; CDR3 DNA: TGTGCCAGCAGTTTACTAGGAAACACCATATATTTT; CDR3 protein: CASSLLGNTIYF
clone size: .; V gene: TRBV29-1; J gene: TRBJ1-3; D gene: .; CDR3 DNA: TGCAGCGTTGCGGAGGGCGGTAAAGGAAACACCATATATTTT; CDR3 protein: CSVAEGGKGNTIYF
clone size: .; V gene: TRBV7-9; J gene: TRBJ2-3; D gene: .; CDR3 DNA: TGTGCCAGCACCCCGGGGACGGGAGTCTACGATACGCAGTATTTT; CDR3 protein: CASTPGTGVYDTQYF
clone size: .; V gene: TRBV4-2; J gene: TRBJ2-1; D gene: TRBD2; CDR3 DNA: TGTGCCAGCAGCCAAGATCGGGCCAGGACTAGCGGGGGGGTTAATGAGCAGTTCTTC; CDR3 protein: CASSQDRARTSGGVNEQFF
clone size: .; V gene: TRBV6-5; J gene: TRBJ2-7; D gene: .; CDR3 DNA: TGTGCCAGCAGTTCAACGACAGGTTATGTCAAAACGGACTTC; CDR3 protein: CASSSTTGYVKTDF
clone size: once; V gene: TRBV7-3; J gene: TRBJ1-1; D gene: TRBD1; CDR3 DNA: TGTGCCAGCAGCCACGGACAGGGTAAAGCTTTCTTT; CDR3 protein: CASSHGQGKAFF